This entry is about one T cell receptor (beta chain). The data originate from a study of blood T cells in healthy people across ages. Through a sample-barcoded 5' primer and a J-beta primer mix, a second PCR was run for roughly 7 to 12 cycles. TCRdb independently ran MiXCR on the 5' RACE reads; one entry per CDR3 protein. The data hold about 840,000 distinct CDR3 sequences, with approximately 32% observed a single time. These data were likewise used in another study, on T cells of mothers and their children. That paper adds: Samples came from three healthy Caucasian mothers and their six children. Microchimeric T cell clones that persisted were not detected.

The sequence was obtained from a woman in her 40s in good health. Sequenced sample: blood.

The CDR3 spells CSARGGQGASPLHF. The CDR3, as DNA: TGCAGTGCTAGAGGAGGACAGGGAGCTTCACCCCTCCACTTT. The chain uses TRBV20-1 and TRBJ1-6, with 8 bases that match TRBD1. Germline values: CDR1 DFQATT, CDR2 SNEGSKA (reference sequence). CDR3 length: 14 residues. Trimming removed 1 base from V and 9 bases from J; junction bases left unmatched: 5.